This TCR beta chain was sequenced during a study of Graves' ophthalmopathy and Graves' hyperthyroidism. Whole-study findings and limits: Most expanded clonotypes from thyroid (those above 0.001 frequency) were also found in blood. Ophthalmopathy could be told apart from stable hyperthyroidism by a 13-signature model (approximately 91% sensitivity, about 81% specificity).

Uncontrolled infections, pregnancy, lactation or other autoimmune diseases led to patient exclusion. Clinical symptoms, serum thyroxine, TRAb, thyroid ultrasound and orbital computed tomography determined diagnosis. The germline V gene has CDR1 ENHRY and CDR2 SYGVKD. The CDR3 has 16 residues. The V gene lost 6 bases and the J gene lost 2 bases, with 16 bases spanning the gap. This clonotype was detected a few times. Its target is not known. As the template, RNA transcripts were used to amplify TCR beta CDR3 regions. RT-PCR was first run with HTBI primers, then multiplex PCR in a second round. One entry per CDR3 protein results from TCRdb running MiXCR on the multiplex PCR reads. The sample lists roughly 700,000 distinct CDR3 sequences, around 40% occurring once.

The specimen sequenced was peripheral blood. The rearrangement links TRBV10-3 to TRBJ2-2; TRBD1 is a possible D gene (6 bases). The TCR sequence derives from an adult man with Graves' ophthalmopathy. The CDR3 bases are TGTGCCATCAGCAAATCGACAGGAGGAAACACCGGGGAGCTGTTTTTT. Its translation: CAISKSTGGNTGELFF.